This paragraph reports one T cell receptor beta chain. The antigen is unknown. This specimen comes from a study of T cell responses to AZD1222 COVID-19 vaccine. Produced via immunoSEQ multiplex PCR; TCRdb's table is partial and in-frame only. The repertoire holds approximately 200,000 clones, with 80% to 95% as singletons. Second doses that came at about 4 or about 12 weeks were put together. Study-wide results and limits: With two AZD1222 doses given, Spike-specific TCR breadth and depth both rose. Among spike-specific TCRs, nearly half reportedly target unmutated variant regions.

The sequence derives from an adult who received the AZD1222 COVID-19 vaccine. The input for sequencing was peripheral blood, taken 28 days after the second AZD1222 dose.

CDR3 residues: CASSQDPGTPRYGYTF. The CDR3 DNA is TGTGCCAGCAGCCAAGATCCCGGGACACCCCGGTATGGCTACACCTTC. V is TRBV14 and J is TRBJ1-2; the D gene is possibly TRBD1 (6 bases). The germline CDR1 and CDR2 sequences are SGHDN and FVKESK. The CDR3 runs to 16 residues. Trimming took off 0 bases at V and 5 bases at J, with 16 bases between the two ends.